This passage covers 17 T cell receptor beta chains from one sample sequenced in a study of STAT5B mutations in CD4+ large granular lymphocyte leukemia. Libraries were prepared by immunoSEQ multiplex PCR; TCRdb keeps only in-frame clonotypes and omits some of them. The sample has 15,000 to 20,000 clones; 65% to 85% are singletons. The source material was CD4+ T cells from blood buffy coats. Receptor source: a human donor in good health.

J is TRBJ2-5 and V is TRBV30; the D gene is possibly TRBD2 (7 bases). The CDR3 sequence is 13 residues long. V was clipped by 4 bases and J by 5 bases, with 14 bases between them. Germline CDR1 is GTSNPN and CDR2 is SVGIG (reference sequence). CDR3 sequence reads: CAWTRGGRETQYF. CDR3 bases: TGTGCCTGGACTAGGGGGGGGCGGGAGACCCAGTACTTC.

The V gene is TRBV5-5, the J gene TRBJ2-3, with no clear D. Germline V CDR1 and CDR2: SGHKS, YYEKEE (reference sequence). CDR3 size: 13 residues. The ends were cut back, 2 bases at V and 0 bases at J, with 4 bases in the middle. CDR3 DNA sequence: TGTGCCAGCAGCTTAATAAGCACAGATACGCAGTATTTT. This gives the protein CASSLISTDTQYF.

For the CDR3, the DNA is TGCAGCGTTGAAGAGACTACAGCTTTCTTT. Translation gives CSVEETTAFF. The J gene is TRBJ1-1, the V gene TRBV29-1; D not certain. V was clipped by 0 bases and J by 10 bases, with 6 bases between them. CDR3 length equals 10 residues. The germline V gene encodes CDR1 SQVTM and CDR2 ANQGSEA.

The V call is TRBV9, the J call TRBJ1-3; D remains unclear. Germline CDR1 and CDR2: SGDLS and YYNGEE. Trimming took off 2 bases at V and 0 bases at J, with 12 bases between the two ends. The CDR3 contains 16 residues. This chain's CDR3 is CASSVELAVSGNTIYF. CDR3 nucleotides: TGTGCCAGCAGCGTCGAACTCGCGGTCTCTGGAAACACCATATATTTT.

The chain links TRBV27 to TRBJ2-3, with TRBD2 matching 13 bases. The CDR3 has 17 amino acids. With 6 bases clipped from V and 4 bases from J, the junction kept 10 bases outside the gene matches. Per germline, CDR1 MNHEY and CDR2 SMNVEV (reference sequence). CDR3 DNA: TGTGCCAGCAGGGCCTTAGGACTAGCGGGAGCCCCAGATACGCAGTATTTT. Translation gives CASRALGLAGAPDTQYF.

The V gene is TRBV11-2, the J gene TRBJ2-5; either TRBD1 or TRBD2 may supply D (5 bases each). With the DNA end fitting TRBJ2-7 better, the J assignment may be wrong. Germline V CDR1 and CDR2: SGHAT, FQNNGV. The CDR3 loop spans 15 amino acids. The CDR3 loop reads CASSSSRDRLYEQYF. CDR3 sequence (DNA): TGTGCCAGCAGCTCCTCCCGGGACCGACTCTACGAGCAGTACTTC.

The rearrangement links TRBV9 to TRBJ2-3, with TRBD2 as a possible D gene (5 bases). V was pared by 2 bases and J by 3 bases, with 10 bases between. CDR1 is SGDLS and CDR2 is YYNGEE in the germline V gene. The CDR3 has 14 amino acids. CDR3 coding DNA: TGTGCCAGCAGCGTCAGCGGAGCTACAGATACGCAGTATTTT. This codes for CASSVSGATDTQYF.

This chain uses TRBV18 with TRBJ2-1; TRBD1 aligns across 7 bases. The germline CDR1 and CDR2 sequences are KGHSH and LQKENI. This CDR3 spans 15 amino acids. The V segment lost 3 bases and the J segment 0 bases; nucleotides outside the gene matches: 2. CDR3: CASSPRQGSYNEQFF. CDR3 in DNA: TGTGCCAGCTCACCTAGACAGGGCTCCTACAATGAGCAGTTCTTC. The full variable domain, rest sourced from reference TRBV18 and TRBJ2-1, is NAGVMQNPRHLVRRRGQEARLRCSPMKGHSHVYWYRQLPEEGLKFMVYLQKENIIDESGMPKERFSAEFPKEGPSILRIQQVVRGDSAAYFCASSPRQGSYNEQFFGPGTRLTVL.

The CDR3 DNA follows: TGTGCCAGTAGTATGTCCCGACTAGCGGGAACCGGGGAGCTGTTTTTT. It codes for CASSMSRLAGTGELFF. The chain carries TRBV19 and TRBJ2-2, with 11 bases matching TRBD2. The CDR3 spans 16 residues. The V segment lost 3 bases and the J segment 5 bases; nucleotides outside the gene matches: 5. Germline assignment: CDR1 LNHDA and CDR2 SQIVND (reference sequence).

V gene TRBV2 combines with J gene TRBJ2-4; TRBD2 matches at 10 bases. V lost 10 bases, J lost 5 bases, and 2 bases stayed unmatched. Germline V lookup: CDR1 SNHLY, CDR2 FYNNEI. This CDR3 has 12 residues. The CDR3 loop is CANGLAENIQYF. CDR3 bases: TGTGCCAACGGACTAGCGGAAAACATTCAGTACTTC.

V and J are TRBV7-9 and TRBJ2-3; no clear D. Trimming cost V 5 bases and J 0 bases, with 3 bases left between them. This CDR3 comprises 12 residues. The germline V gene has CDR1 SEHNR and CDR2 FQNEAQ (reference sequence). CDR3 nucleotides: TGTGCCAGCAGCGCTAGCACAGATACGCAGTATTTT. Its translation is CASSASTDTQYF.

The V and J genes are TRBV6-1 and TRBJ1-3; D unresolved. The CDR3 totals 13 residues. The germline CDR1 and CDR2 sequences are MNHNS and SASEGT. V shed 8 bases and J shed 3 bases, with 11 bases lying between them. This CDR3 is CASRVPGGNTIYF. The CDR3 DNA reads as TGTGCCAGCCGCGTGCCTGGTGGAAACACCATATATTTT.

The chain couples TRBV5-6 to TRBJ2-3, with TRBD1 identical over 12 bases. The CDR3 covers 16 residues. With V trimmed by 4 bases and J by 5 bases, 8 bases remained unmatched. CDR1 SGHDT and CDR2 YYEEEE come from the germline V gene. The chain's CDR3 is CASSGGTGGRGDTQYF. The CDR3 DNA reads TGTGCCAGCAGCGGGGGGACAGGGGGCAGAGGAGATACGCAGTATTTT.

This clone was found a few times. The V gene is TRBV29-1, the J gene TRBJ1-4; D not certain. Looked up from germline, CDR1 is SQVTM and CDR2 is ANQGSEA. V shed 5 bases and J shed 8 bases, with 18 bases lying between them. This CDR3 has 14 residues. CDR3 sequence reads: CSVIHRDGVEKLFF. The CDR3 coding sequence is TGCAGCGTTATTCACAGAGACGGGGTCGAAAAACTGTTTTTT. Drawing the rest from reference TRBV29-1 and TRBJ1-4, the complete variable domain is SAVISQKPSRDICQRGTSLTIQCQVDSQVTMMFWYRQQPGQSLTLIATANQGSEATYESGFVIDKFPISRPNLTFSTLTVSNMSPEDSSIYLCSVIHRDGVEKLFFGSGTQLSVL.

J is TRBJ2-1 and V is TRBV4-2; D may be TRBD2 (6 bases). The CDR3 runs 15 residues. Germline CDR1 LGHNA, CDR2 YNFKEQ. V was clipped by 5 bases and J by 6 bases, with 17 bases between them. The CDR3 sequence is CASSSPGTALNEQFF. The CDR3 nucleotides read TGTGCCAGCAGCTCTCCCGGGACTGCGCTCAATGAGCAGTTCTTC.

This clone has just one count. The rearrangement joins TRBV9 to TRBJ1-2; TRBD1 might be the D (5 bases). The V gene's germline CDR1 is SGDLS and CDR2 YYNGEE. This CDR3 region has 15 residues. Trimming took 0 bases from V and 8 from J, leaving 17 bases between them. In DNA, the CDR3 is TGTGCCAGCAGCGTAGACGGGGCAGATCGACGGGGCTACACCTTC. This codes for CASSVDGADRRGYTF.

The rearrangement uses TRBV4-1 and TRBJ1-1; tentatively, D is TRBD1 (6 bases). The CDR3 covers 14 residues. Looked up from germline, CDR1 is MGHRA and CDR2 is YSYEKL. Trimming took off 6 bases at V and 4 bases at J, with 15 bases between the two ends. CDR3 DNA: TGCGCCAGCAGGGGGGCCTTCGGAGGCACTGAAGCTTTCTTT. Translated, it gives CASRGAFGGTEAFF.